This T cell receptor beta chain is from a study of control samples from healthy donors and cancer patients. Sequencing used immunoSEQ multiplex PCR; TCRdb keeps in-frame clones, though not all of them. The sample yields roughly 30,000 clones, roughly 92% seen once. Trimming shortened V by 1 base and J by 3 bases, and 7 bases separated the two germline ends. This CDR3 comprises 13 residues. Germline CDR1 SGHRS, CDR2 YFSETQ. The sequencing input was PBMCs. The clonotype originates from a man between 40 and 49 years old with colorectal cancer. This chain uses TRBV5-1 with TRBJ1-2; D remains unclear. The CDR3 coding sequence is TGCGCCAGCAGCTTGTCCAACCACTATGGCTACACCTTC. Translating it yields CASSLSNHYGYTF.